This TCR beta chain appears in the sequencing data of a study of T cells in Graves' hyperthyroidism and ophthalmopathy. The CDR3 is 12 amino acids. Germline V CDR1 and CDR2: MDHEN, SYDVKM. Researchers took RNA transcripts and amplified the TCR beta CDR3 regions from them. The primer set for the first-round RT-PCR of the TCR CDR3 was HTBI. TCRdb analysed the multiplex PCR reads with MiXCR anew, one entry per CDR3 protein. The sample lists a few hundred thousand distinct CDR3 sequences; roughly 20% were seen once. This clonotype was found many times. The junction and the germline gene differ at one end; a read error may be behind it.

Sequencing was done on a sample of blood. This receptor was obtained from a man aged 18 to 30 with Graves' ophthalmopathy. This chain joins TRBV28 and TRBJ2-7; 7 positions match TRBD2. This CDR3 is CASSLSLAVSHF. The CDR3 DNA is TGTGCCAGCAGTTTATCCCTAGCGGTATCGCACTTC.